This T cell receptor (beta chain) is from a study of cytotoxic CD8 clonotypes in ibrutinib-treated CLL. Overall study context: Across the patients, roughly ten were relapsed/refractory, roughly 16 treatment-naive and fewer than 18 IGHV unmutated. Study-wide results and limits: Baseline clonality, higher than in age-matched healthy donors, tracked circulating CD8+ T-cell counts. Public clonotypes were seen rarely and were contracted or stable on treatment.

Points on this clone: Its antigen is as yet unknown.

Germline V gene sequence: CDR1 SGHTA, CDR2 FQGNSA. Losses at the gene ends were 1 base for V and 1 base for J; bases not matched to a gene: 3. The CDR3 is 15 amino acids. Assay: immunoSEQ multiplex PCR; the TCRdb copy retains only in-frame clones and omits some. This sample yields some 98,000 clones, of which around 73% are seen a single time; less than 35% belongs to the top ten. The TCR sequence derives from a human donor with chronic lymphocytic leukemia. The chain recombines TRBV7-2 with TRBJ1-1, with TRBD1 identical over 7 bases. Sequencing was performed on PBMCs, taken after 12 months of ibrutinib treatment. CDR3 DNA: TGTGCCAGCAGCTTAGAGGGACAGCAGAACACTGAAGCTTTCTTT. Its translation is CASSLEGQQNTEAFF.